This TCR beta chain was identified in a study of T cell clonotyping in hematopoietic cell transplantation. Overall study results and limits: Recipient TCR diversity dropped after transplant; expanded clonotypes rose from day 30 to 180. At the given depth, recipient repertoires were over 95% de novo clonotypes.

With regard to this clone: Its antigen is not identified.

Generated by immunoSEQ multiplex PCR, the TCRdb table keeps only in-frame clones and is missing some. The table has fewer than 15,000 clones, 80% to 95% seen once. The V end lost 4 bases, the J end lost 10 bases, and 13 bases lay between the germline ends. In germline, CDR1 is SGHAT, CDR2 FQNNGV. The CDR3 length is 12 residues. This chain connects TRBV11-2 to TRBJ1-1; D perhaps matches TRBD1 (6 bases). Material: PBMCs, obtained 100 days after allogeneic stem cell transplant. The source of this sequence is a female patient aged 45-60 years who had an allogeneic stem cell transplant from an unrelated donor, so the T cells may come from the graft donor. Some clones in this sample may be carry-over from other donors' samples. In DNA, the CDR3 is TGTGCCAGCAGCTCCGGACAGCTATCAGCTTTCTTT. Translation: CASSSGQLSAFF.